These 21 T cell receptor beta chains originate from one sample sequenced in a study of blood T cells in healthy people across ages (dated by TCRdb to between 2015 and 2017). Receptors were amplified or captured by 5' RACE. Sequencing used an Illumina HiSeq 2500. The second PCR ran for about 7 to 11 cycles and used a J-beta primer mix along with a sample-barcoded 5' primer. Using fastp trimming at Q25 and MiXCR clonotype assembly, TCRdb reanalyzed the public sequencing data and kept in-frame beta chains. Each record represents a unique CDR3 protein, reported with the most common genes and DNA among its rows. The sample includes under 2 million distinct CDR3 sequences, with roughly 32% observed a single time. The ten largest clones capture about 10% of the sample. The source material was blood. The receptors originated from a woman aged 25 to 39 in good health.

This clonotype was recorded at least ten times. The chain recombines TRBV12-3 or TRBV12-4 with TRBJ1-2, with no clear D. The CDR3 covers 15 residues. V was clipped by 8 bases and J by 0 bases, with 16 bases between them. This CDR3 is CASRRVGGPNYGYTF. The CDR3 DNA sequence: TGTGCCAGCCGGCGCGTAGGCGGTCCTAACTATGGCTACACCTTC.

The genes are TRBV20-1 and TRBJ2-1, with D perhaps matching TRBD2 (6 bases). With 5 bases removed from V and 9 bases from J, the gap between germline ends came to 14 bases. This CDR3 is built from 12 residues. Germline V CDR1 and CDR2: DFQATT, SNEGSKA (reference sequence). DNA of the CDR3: TGCAGTGCTGGGCCGGGGGACGGTGAGCAGTTCTTC. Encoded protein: CSAGPGDGEQFF.

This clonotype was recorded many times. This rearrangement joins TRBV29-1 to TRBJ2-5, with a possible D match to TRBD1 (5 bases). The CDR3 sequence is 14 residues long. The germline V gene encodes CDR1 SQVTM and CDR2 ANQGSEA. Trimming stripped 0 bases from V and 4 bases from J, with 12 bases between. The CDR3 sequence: CSVEDRVGRETQYF. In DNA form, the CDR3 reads TGCAGCGTTGAAGACAGGGTTGGAAGAGAGACCCAGTACTTC.

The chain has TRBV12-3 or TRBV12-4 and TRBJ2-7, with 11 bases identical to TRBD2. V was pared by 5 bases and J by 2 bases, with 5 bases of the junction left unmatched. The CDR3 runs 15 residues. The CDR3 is CASSAGGLAAYEQYF. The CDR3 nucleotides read TGTGCCAGCAGTGCGGGGGGACTAGCGGCCTACGAGCAGTACTTC.

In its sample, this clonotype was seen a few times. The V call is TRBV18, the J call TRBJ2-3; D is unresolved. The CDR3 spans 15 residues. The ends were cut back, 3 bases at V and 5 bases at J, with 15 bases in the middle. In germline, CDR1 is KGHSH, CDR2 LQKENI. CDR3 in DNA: TGTGCCAGCTCACCGTCGGGCAGGTCAGGAGATACGCAGTATTTT. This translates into CASSPSGRSGDTQYF.

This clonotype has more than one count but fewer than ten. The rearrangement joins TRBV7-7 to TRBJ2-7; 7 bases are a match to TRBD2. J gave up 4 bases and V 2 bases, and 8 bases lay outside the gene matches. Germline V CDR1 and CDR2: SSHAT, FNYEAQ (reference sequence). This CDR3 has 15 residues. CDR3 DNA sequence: TGTGCCAGCAGCTTAACGCCTAGCGGACAATACGAGCAGTACTTC. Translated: CASSLTPSGQYEQYF.

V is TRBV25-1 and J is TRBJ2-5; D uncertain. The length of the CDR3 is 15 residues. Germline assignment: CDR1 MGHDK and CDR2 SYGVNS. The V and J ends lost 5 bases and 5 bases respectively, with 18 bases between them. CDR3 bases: TGTGCCAGCAGTCGTTTAGAGGAGATTTCTGAGACCCAGTACTTC. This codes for CASSRLEEISETQYF.

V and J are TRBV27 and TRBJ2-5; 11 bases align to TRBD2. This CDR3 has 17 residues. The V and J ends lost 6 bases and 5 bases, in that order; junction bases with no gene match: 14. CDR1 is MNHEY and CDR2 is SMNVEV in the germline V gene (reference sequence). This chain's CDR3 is CASSLTIAGGPGETQYF. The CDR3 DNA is TGTGCCAGCAGCCTTACCATAGCGGGGGGGCCCGGGGAGACCCAGTACTTC.

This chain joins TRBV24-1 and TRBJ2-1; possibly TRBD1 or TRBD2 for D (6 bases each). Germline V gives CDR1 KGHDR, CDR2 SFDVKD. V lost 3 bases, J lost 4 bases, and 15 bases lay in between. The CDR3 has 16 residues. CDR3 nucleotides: TGTGCCACCAGTGATGGAGGGGGACTGTCTTACAATGAGCAGTTCTTC. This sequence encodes CATSDGGGLSYNEQFF.

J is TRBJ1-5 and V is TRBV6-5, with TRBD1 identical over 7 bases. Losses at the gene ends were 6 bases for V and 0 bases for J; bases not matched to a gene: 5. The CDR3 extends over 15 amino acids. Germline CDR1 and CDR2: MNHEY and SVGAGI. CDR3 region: CASRAGTASNQPQHF. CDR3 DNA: TGTGCCAGCAGAGCCGGGACAGCTAGCAATCAGCCCCAGCATTTT.

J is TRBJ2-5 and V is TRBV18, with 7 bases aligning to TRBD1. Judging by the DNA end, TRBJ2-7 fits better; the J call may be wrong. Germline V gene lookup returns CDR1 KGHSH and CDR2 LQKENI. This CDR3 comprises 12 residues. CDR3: CASSRTGAEQYF. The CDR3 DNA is TGTGCCAGCTCAAGAACAGGGGCCGAGCAGTACTTC.

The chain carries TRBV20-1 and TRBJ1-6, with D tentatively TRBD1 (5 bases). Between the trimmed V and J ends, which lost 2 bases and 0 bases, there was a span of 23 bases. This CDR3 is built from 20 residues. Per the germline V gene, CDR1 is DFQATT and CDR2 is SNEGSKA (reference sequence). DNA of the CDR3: TGCAGTGCTAGAACTAAATCCGGGACGTGGACGAGCTCCTATAATTCACCCCTCCACTTT. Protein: CSARTKSGTWTSSYNSPLHF.

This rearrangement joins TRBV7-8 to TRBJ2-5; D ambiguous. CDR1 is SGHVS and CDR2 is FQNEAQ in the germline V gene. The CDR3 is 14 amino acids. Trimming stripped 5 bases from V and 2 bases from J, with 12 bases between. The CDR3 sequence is CASSPLIVQETQYF. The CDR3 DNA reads TGTGCCAGCAGCCCTCTGATAGTACAAGAGACCCAGTACTTC.

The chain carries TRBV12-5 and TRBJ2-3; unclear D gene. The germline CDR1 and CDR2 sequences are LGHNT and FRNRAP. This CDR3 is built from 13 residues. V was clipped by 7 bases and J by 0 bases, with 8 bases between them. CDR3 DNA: TGTGCTAGTGCGGGCGTTAGCACAGATACGCAGTATTTT. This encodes CASAGVSTDTQYF.

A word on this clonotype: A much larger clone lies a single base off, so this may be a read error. In nucleotides, the CDR3 is TGCGCCAGCGGCTGGACTAGCGGACGTTGCTACGAGCAGTACTTC. Encoded protein: CASGWTSGRCYEQYF. This chain links TRBV4-1 with TRBJ2-5; 10 positions match TRBD2. The J call may be faulty, since TRBJ2-7 better matches the DNA end. Germline V lookup: CDR1 MGHRA, CDR2 YSYEKL. The CDR3 covers 15 residues.

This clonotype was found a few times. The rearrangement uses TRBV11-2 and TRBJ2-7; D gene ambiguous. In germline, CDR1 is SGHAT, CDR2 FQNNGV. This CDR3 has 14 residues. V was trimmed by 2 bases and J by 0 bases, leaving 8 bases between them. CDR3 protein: CASSLIRASYEQYF. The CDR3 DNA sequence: TGTGCCAGCAGCTTAATCCGCGCCTCCTACGAGCAGTACTTC.

The CDR3: CSAPRSRDRGETQYF. In DNA, the CDR3 is TGCAGTGCTCCTAGGTCCCGGGACCGGGGAGAGACCCAGTACTTC. J is TRBJ2-5 and V is TRBV20-1; TRBD1 or TRBD2 may be the D gene (5 bases each). The CDR3 extends over 15 amino acids. Germline V gives CDR1 DFQATT, CDR2 SNEGSKA (reference sequence). V lost 5 bases to trimming and J lost 4 bases, with 20 bases between them.

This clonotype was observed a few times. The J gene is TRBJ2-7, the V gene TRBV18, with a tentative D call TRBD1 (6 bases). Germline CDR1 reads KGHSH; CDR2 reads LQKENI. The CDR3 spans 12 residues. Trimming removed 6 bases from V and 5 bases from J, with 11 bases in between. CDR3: CASSVKGDEQYF. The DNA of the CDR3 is TGTGCCAGCTCGGTTAAGGGGGACGAGCAGTACTTC.

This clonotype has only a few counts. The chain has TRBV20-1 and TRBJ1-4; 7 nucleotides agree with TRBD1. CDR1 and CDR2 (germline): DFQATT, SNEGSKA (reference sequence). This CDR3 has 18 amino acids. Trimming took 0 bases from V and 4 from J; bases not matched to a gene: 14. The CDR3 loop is CSARDATKPGQINEKLFF. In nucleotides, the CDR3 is TGCAGTGCTAGAGATGCTACAAAACCGGGACAGATTAATGAAAAACTGTTTTTT.

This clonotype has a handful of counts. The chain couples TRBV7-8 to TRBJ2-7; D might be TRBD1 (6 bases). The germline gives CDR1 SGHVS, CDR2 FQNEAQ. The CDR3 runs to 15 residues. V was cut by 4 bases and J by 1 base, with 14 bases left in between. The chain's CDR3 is CASSSGTPHSYEQYF. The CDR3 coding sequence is TGTGCCAGCAGCTCCGGGACACCTCATTCCTACGAGCAGTACTTC.

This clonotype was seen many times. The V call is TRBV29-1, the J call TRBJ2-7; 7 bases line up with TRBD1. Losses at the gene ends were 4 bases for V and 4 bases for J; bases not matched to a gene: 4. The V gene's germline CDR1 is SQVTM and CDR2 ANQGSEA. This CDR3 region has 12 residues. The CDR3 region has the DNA TGCAGCGTTGGGGACAGAACTTACGAGCAGTACTTC. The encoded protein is CSVGDRTYEQYF.